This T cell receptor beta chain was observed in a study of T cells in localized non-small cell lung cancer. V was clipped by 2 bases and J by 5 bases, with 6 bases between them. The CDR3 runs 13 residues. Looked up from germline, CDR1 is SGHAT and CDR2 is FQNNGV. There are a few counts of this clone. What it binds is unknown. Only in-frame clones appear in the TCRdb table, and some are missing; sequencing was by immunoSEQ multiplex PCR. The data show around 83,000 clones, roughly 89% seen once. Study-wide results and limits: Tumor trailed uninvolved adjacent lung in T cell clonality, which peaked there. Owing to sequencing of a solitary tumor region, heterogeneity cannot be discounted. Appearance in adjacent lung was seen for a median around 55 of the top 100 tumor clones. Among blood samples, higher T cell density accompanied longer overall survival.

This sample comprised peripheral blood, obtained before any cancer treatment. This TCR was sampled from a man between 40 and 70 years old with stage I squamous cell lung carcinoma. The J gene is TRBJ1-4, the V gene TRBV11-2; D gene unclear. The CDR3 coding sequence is TGTGCCAGCAGCTTACAGGAAAATGAAAAACTGTTTTTT. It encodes CASSLQENEKLFF.